The 31 T cell receptor beta chains given below trace back to one sample, sequenced in a study of a mutant IDH1 vaccine in newly diagnosed glioma. Assay used: immunoSEQ multiplex PCR; TCRdb lists only in-frame clones, some missing. Of 38,000 or so clones in the sample, 91% are singletons; the top ten hold around 2.8%. The antigens for these receptors are not known. The time point: week 5, during vaccination. The content of each vaccine dose was 300 ug of mutant IDH1 20-mer peptide, and topical imiquimod accompanied it. This specimen was PBMCs, taken from a glioma patient whose treatment included an IDH1 peptide vaccine. The receptors originated from a man in his forties or fifties with glioma.

The chain carries TRBV5-1 and TRBJ1-4; D unclear. V shed 2 bases and J shed 6 bases, with 8 bases lying between them. This CDR3 has 13 amino acids. Germline CDR1 reads SGHRS; CDR2 reads YFSETQ. The CDR3 nucleotides read TGCGCCAGCAGCTTACGACCGGATGAAAAACTGTTTTTT. It encodes CASSLRPDEKLFF. Full variable domain (remainder filled in from reference TRBV5-1 and TRBJ1-4): KAGVTQTPRYLIKTRGQQVTLSCSPISGHRSVSWYQQTPGQGLQFLFEYFSETQRNKGNFPGRFSGRQFSNSRSEMNVSTLELGDSALYLCASSLRPDEKLFFGSGTQLSVL.

CDR3 loop: CASSPRGWDPNYGYTF. As DNA, the CDR3 is TGTGCCAGCAGCCCCCGAGGCTGGGACCCGAACTATGGCTACACCTTC. This chain links TRBV7-2 with TRBJ1-2, with D maybe TRBD1 (5 bases). Germline assignment: CDR1 SGHTA and CDR2 FQGNSA. V lost 5 bases and J lost 2, with 18 bases in between. The CDR3 contains 16 residues.

The chain recombines TRBV7-6 with TRBJ1-1; no clear D. V was clipped by 0 bases and J by 1 base, with 6 bases between them. This CDR3 has 14 residues. CDR1 and CDR2 (germline): SGHVS, FNYEAQ. In nucleotides, the CDR3 is TGTGCCAGCAGCTTAGCGTCGGGGAACACTGAAGCTTTCTTT. This gives the protein CASSLASGNTEAFF.

The genes are TRBV18 and TRBJ2-7; weak D call: TRBD2 (6 bases). Germline V gene lookup returns CDR1 KGHSH and CDR2 LQKENI. V lost 3 bases, J lost 2 bases, and 17 bases lay in between. This CDR3 contains 16 residues. The CDR3 region has the DNA TGTGCCAGCTCACCTTCGCAGCGGGCGATTACCTACGAGCAGTACTTC. As protein: CASSPSQRAITYEQYF.

This chain connects TRBV25-1 to TRBJ2-5; 9 bases fit TRBD2. J was trimmed by 5 bases and V by 6 bases; bases with no gene match: 13. Germline assignment: CDR1 MGHDK and CDR2 SYGVNS. This CDR3 contains 16 residues. The chain's CDR3 is CASRFATSGTGETQYF. The CDR3 DNA is TGTGCCAGCAGATTCGCGACTAGCGGAACTGGGGAGACCCAGTACTTC.

The gene calls are TRBV6-5 and TRBJ1-5; tentative D call: TRBD1 (6 bases). Germline CDR1 and CDR2: MNHEY and SVGAGI. The ends were cut back, 5 bases at V and 4 bases at J, with 9 bases in the middle. This CDR3 contains 13 residues. Here the CDR3 DNA reads TGTGCCAGCAGTGGACAGCAAAATCAGCCCCAGCATTTT. Its protein product is CASSGQQNQPQHF.

This clone has a single count. This chain links TRBV25-1 with TRBJ2-7; maybe TRBD1 (6 bases). V gave up 5 bases and J gave up 3 bases, with 14 bases separating them. From germline, CDR1 is MGHDK and CDR2 SYGVNS. The CDR3 is 14 amino acids. CDR3 loop: CASSPKGHRYEQYF. CDR3 sequence (DNA): TGTGCCAGCAGTCCCAAGGGACACCGCTACGAGCAGTACTTC.

This rearrangement joins TRBV9 to TRBJ1-2; D not resolved. The CDR3 sequence is 14 residues long. Germline lookup yields CDR1 SGDLS and CDR2 YYNGEE. Trimming cost V 0 bases and J 2 bases, with 8 bases left between them. The CDR3 DNA reads as TGTGCCAGCAGCGTAGCTCTGACAAACTATGGCTACACCTTC. Protein product: CASSVALTNYGYTF. Full variable domain (remainder filled in from reference TRBV9 and TRBJ1-2): DSGVTQTPKHLITATGQRVTLRCSPRSGDLSVYWYQQSLDQGLQFLIQYYNGEERAKGNILERFSAQQFPDLHSELNLSSLELGDSALYFCASSVALTNYGYTFGSGTRLTVV.

The chain is built from TRBV5-1 and TRBJ2-5; TRBD2 matches 10 bases. There are 15 residues in the CDR3. Per the germline V gene, CDR1 is SGHRS and CDR2 is YFSETQ. Germline trimming cut 5 bases from V and 4 bases from J; bases unmatched to any gene: 8. The CDR3 sequence is CASRTLAGALETQYF. The CDR3 coding sequence is TGCGCCAGCAGAACCCTAGCGGGAGCGTTAGAGACCCAGTACTTC. The variable domain in full, completed from reference TRBV5-1 and TRBJ2-5, reads KAGVTQTPRYLIKTRGQQVTLSCSPISGHRSVSWYQQTPGQGLQFLFEYFSETQRNKGNFPGRFSGRQFSNSRSEMNVSTLELGDSALYLCASRTLAGALETQYFGPGTRLLVL.

The chain is built from TRBV7-2 and TRBJ2-3, with D uncertain. The CDR3 has 11 residues. Germline V gene sequence: CDR1 SGHTA, CDR2 FQGNSA. V shed 2 bases and J shed 5 bases, with 2 bases lying between them. The CDR3 nucleotides are TGTGCCAGCAGCTTATTAGATACGCAGTATTTT. It is translated as CASSLLDTQYF.

The rearrangement joins TRBV5-1 to TRBJ2-1; 10 bases map to TRBD2. The germline V gene encodes CDR1 SGHRS and CDR2 YFSETQ. The V and J ends lost 2 bases and 6 bases, in that order; junction bases with no gene match: 2. The CDR3 contains 14 residues. The CDR3 here is CASSFLAGGNEQFF. In DNA, the CDR3 is TGCGCCAGCAGCTTTTTAGCGGGAGGCAATGAGCAGTTCTTC. The variable domain in full, with the rest retrieved from reference TRBV5-1 and TRBJ2-1, is KAGVTQTPRYLIKTRGQQVTLSCSPISGHRSVSWYQQTPGQGLQFLFEYFSETQRNKGNFPGRFSGRQFSNSRSEMNVSTLELGDSALYLCASSFLAGGNEQFFGPGTRLTVL.

The chain recombines TRBV19 with TRBJ1-3; D gene uncertain. V lost 8 bases and J lost 0, with 14 bases in between. Germline V gives CDR1 LNHDA, CDR2 SQIVND (reference sequence). This CDR3 region has 15 residues. CDR3 DNA sequence: TGTGCCAGTTGCATGGACGAACACTCTGGAAACACCATATATTTT. Amino acids: CASCMDEHSGNTIYF.

The chain has TRBV9 and TRBJ2-3; no clear D. The CDR3 has 16 amino acids. From germline, CDR1 is SGDLS and CDR2 YYNGEE. Trimming shortened V by 3 bases and J by 2 bases, and 16 bases separated the two germline ends. In DNA form, the CDR3 reads TGTGCCAGCAGCGCGGCAGGACGCTACCCCACAGATACGCAGTATTTT. Its protein product is CASSAAGRYPTDTQYF. Supplemented by reference TRBV9 and TRBJ2-3, the full variable domain reads DSGVTQTPKHLITATGQRVTLRCSPRSGDLSVYWYQQSLDQGLQFLIQYYNGEERAKGNILERFSAQQFPDLHSELNLSSLELGDSALYFCASSAAGRYPTDTQYFGPGTRLTVL.

The J gene is TRBJ2-2, the V gene TRBV7-8; 8 bases align to TRBD1. In germline, CDR1 is SGHVS, CDR2 FQNEAQ. J gave up 6 bases and V 5 bases, and 8 bases lay outside the gene matches. The CDR3 runs to 15 residues. In nucleotides, the CDR3 is TGTGCCAGCAGCCAAAGGACAGGGATTGCCGGGGAGCTGTTTTTT. This gives the protein CASSQRTGIAGELFF.

This clone is a singleton in its sample. V usage is TRBV18 and J usage is TRBJ2-7, with D maybe TRBD1 (6 bases). Trimming left V 1 base short and J 6 bases short, with 16 bases between. The CDR3 is made up of 15 amino acids. CDR1 is KGHSH and CDR2 is LQKENI in the germline V gene. CDR3 region: CASSPHQGLSSEQYF. The CDR3 bases are TGTGCCAGCTCACCACACCAGGGGTTATCCAGCGAGCAGTACTTC.

The chain combines TRBV19 with TRBJ1-1, with 8 bases that match TRBD1. CDR3 length equals 15 residues. Per germline, CDR1 LNHDA and CDR2 SQIVND (reference sequence). The V gene end was trimmed by 6 bases and the J gene end by 1 base; junction bases not matched to a gene: 7. Here the CDR3 DNA reads TGTGCCAGTAGGCGGGACAGGTCAACGAACACTGAAGCTTTCTTT. This encodes CASRRDRSTNTEAFF.

The CDR3 nucleotides read TGTGCCAGCAGCGTAGAACTAGCGGTCTACAATGAGCAGTTCTTC. It yields the protein CASSVELAVYNEQFF. This rearrangement joins TRBV9 to TRBJ2-1; 8 bases align to TRBD2. This CDR3 is 15 amino acids long. Losses at the gene ends were 0 bases for V and 3 bases for J; bases not matched to a gene: 2. The germline gives CDR1 SGDLS, CDR2 YYNGEE. Complete variable domain (other parts from reference TRBV9 and TRBJ2-1): DSGVTQTPKHLITATGQRVTLRCSPRSGDLSVYWYQQSLDQGLQFLIQYYNGEERAKGNILERFSAQQFPDLHSELNLSSLELGDSALYFCASSVELAVYNEQFFGPGTRLTVL.

The chain uses TRBV29-1 and TRBJ2-1; TRBD2 is a possible D gene (5 bases). V was pared by 7 bases and J by 7 bases, with 20 bases between. The germline V gene has CDR1 SQVTM and CDR2 ANQGSEA. The CDR3 totals 14 residues. CDR3 protein: CSAELVNKGNEQFF. CDR3 DNA sequence: TGCAGCGCCGAACTAGTGAACAAGGGTAATGAGCAGTTCTTC.

The V call is TRBV29-1, the J call TRBJ1-4; D call uncertain. V lost 5 bases and J lost 5, with 3 bases in between. The CDR3 sequence is 10 residues long. Per the germline V gene, CDR1 is SQVTM and CDR2 is ANQGSEA. The CDR3 region is CSVRNEKLFF. In nucleotides, the CDR3 is TGCAGCGTTCGAAATGAAAAACTGTTTTTT.

In DNA, the CDR3 is TGTGCCAGTAGTTCACGTGGACTTGAAGCTTTCTTT. Translated, it gives CASSSRGLEAFF. The chain carries TRBV19 and TRBJ1-1; D not resolved. This CDR3 comprises 12 residues. Germline CDR1 and CDR2: LNHDA and SQIVND (reference sequence). V gave up 5 bases and J gave up 7 bases, with 11 bases separating them.

This chain uses TRBV9 with TRBJ1-2, with TRBD1 as a possible D gene (5 bases). V was pared by 0 bases and J by 4 bases, with 10 bases between. Germline CDR1 and CDR2: SGDLS and YYNGEE. The CDR3 extends over 14 amino acids. CDR3 loop: CASSVEGQGYGYTF. CDR3 in DNA: TGTGCCAGCAGCGTAGAAGGCCAGGGCTATGGCTACACCTTC.

The V call is TRBV9, the J call TRBJ2-7; D ambiguous. Deletions cut 0 bases from V and 3 bases from J, with 7 bases between. The CDR3 covers 13 residues. Germline assignment: CDR1 SGDLS and CDR2 YYNGEE. CDR3 sequence: CASSVVPNYEQYF. The CDR3 bases are TGTGCCAGCAGCGTAGTCCCCAACTACGAGCAGTACTTC.

CDR3 sequence reads: CASSLSTGNTEAFF. The DNA for the CDR3 is TGTGCCAGCAGTCTCTCGACGGGGAACACTGAAGCTTTCTTT. The chain is built from TRBV27 and TRBJ1-1, with no clear D. The germline V gene encodes CDR1 MNHEY and CDR2 SMNVEV (reference sequence). V was trimmed by 5 bases and J by 1 base, leaving 11 bases between them. The CDR3 has 14 amino acids.

V gene TRBV27 combines with J gene TRBJ2-1; D ambiguous. The CDR3 has 13 residues. In germline, CDR1 is MNHEY, CDR2 SMNVEV (reference sequence). Trimming cost V 2 bases and J 3 bases, with 5 bases left between them. The CDR3 coding sequence is TGTGCCAGCAGTTTACCCGACTACAATGAGCAGTTCTTC. Its translation: CASSLPDYNEQFF.

This clone was counted only a few times. This rearrangement joins TRBV11-3 to TRBJ2-1; TRBD1 is a possible D gene (5 bases). V lost 1 base to trimming and J lost 8 bases, with 12 bases between them. CDR3 length: 14 amino acids. CDR1 and CDR2 from the germline V gene are SGHNT and YENEEA. CDR3 sequence (DNA): TGTGCCAGCAGCTTAGCCGCTCAGGGTTATGAGCAGTTCTTC. It yields the protein CASSLAAQGYEQFF.

This sequence joins TRBV9 and TRBJ2-7; D not certain. V was clipped by 4 bases and J by 4 bases, with 12 bases between them. The CDR3 extends over 13 amino acids. Germline CDR1 is SGDLS and CDR2 is YYNGEE. The CDR3 sequence: CASSPPARYEQYF. The CDR3 DNA reads as TGTGCCAGCAGCCCCCCGGCGAGGTACGAGCAGTACTTC.

This chain links TRBV2 with TRBJ2-3; D is undetermined. Germline V gene sequence: CDR1 SNHLY, CDR2 FYNNEI. This CDR3 region has 14 residues. The germline V and J ends were trimmed by 5 bases and 6 bases, with 15 bases remaining between them. The CDR3 nucleotides read TGTGCCAGCAGTCTTTGGTTAGAAGTGGATACGCAGTATTTT. Its protein is CASSLWLEVDTQYF.

This clone was counted between two and nine times. The V gene is TRBV30, the J gene TRBJ2-4, with 10 bases identical to TRBD1. The CDR3 is made up of 13 amino acids. J lost 4 bases, V lost 5 bases, and 2 bases had no gene match. CDR1 and CDR2 (germline): GTSNPN, SVGIG (reference sequence). CDR3 DNA: TGTGCCTGGGACAGGGGGCTAAAAAACATTCAGTACTTC. It is translated as CAWDRGLKNIQYF.

Of note for this clone: Other DNA sequences in the sample encode the same CDR3. The chain employs TRBV19 and TRBJ2-2; 8 nucleotides agree with TRBD1. Germline CDR1 LNHDA, CDR2 SQIVND (reference sequence). This CDR3 is built from 14 residues. The V and J ends lost 7 bases and 1 base, in that order; junction bases with no gene match: 2. CDR3 nucleotide sequence: TGTGCCAGTACCGGGACAGGGAACACCGGGGAGCTGTTTTTT. It codes for CASTGTGNTGELFF.

V usage is TRBV25-1 and J usage is TRBJ2-5, with D perhaps matching TRBD2 (6 bases). Trimming stripped 5 bases from V and 7 bases from J, with 20 bases between. Per the germline V gene, CDR1 is MGHDK and CDR2 is SYGVNS. CDR3 length: 15 residues. CDR3 protein: CASSFSPTSGGTQYF. The CDR3 bases are TGTGCCAGCAGTTTCTCTCCGACTAGTGGGGGGACCCAGTACTTC.

The V and J genes are TRBV14 and TRBJ1-6; D ambiguous. The V and J ends lost 2 bases and 7 bases respectively, with 12 bases between them. The CDR3 has 15 residues. Germline V gives CDR1 SGHDN, CDR2 FVKESK. The CDR3 reads CASSQPGPANSPLHF. The DNA of the CDR3 is TGTGCCAGCAGCCAACCTGGACCGGCCAATTCACCCCTCCACTTT.